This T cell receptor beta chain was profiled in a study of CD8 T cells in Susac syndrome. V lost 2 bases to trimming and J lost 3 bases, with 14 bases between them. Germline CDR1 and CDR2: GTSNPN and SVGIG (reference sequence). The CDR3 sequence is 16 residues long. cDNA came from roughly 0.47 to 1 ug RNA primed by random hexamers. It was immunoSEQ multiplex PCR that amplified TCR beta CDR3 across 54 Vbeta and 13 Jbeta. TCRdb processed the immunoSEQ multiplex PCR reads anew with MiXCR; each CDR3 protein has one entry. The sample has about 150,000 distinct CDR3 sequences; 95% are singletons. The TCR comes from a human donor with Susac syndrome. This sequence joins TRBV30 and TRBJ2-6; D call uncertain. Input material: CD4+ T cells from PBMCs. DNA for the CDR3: TGTGCCTGGAGTCCCCCTGGGATGGGTGGGGCCAACGTCCTGACTTTC. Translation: CAWSPPGMGGANVLTF. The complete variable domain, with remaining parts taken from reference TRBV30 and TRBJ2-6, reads SQTIHQWPATLVQPVGSPLSLECTVEGTSNPNLYWYRQAAGRGLQLLFYSVGIGQISSEVPQNLSASRPQDRQFILSSKKLLLSDSGFYLCAWSPPGMGGANVLTFGAGSRLTVL.